One T cell receptor beta chain is described in this entry. Its target is not known. Generation of TCR beta cDNA was performed by 5'RACE template switching incorporating UMIs. TCRdb re-called the 5' RACE reads and shows each CDR3 protein once, DNA omitted. The sample's table shows about 460,000 distinct CDR3 sequences. This CDR3 has 18 residues. The sample belongs to a study of T cells expressing NK-cell markers. Study observations and caveats: Of the CD8+ T cell pool in about 6 donors, roughly 1.0-8% was accounted for by dominant NKG2C+ clonotypes. The leading position in the CD3+CD56-NKG2C+ fraction of several donors also went to these clonotypes. Questions lingered over whether expanded NKG2C+ T cell clones were HCMV-specific.

The origin of this receptor is a woman aged 50 to 60 in good health. The sample taken for sequencing was blood T cells: a sorted CD56 or NKG2C T cell subset, CD4+ or CD8+ T cells, or bulk PBMC T cells (not recorded which). The J gene is TRBJ2-3, the V gene TRBV12-3 or TRBV12-4; as DNA is missing, the TRBD2 call by TCRdb cannot be tested. CDR3 loop: CASRKRGWGLAEIDTQYF.